A single TCR beta chain is shown here with its context. Its specificity is unknown. Other DNA sequences in the sample encode the same CDR3. The data are from a study of T cell responses to AZD1222 COVID-19 vaccine. Data came from immunoSEQ multiplex PCR; TCRdb stores just in-frame clones and leaves some out. The sample includes tens of thousands of clones, roughly nine tenths of them seen just once. Study results and caveats: Baseline testing showed seropositivity in only a handful of AZD1222 recipients.

This CDR3 contains 15 residues. The V gene end was trimmed by 2 bases and the J gene end by 5 bases; junction bases not matched to a gene: 5. Germline values: CDR1 MNHEY, CDR2 SVGAGI. This chain links TRBV6-5 with TRBJ1-4; TRBD1 agrees at 7 bases. Sequenced material: peripheral blood, taken on day 0 of AZD1222 vaccination. This clonotype was obtained from an adult in good health. For the CDR3, the DNA is TGTGCCAGCAGTTACACGACAGGGAACAATGAAAAACTGTTTTTT. Translated, it gives CASSYTTGNNEKLFF.